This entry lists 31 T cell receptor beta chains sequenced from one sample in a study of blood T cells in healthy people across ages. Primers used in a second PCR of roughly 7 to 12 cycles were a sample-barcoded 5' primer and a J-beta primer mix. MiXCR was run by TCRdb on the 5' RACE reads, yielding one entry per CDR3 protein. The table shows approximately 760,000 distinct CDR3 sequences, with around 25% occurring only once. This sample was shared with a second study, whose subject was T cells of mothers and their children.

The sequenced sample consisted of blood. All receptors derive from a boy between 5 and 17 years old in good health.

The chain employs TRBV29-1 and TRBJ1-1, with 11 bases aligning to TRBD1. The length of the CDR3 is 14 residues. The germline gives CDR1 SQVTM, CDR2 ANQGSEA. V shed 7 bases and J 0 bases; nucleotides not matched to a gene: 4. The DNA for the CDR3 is TGCAGCGAGAGGACAGGGGGCATGAACACTGAAGCTTTCTTT. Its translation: CSERTGGMNTEAFF.

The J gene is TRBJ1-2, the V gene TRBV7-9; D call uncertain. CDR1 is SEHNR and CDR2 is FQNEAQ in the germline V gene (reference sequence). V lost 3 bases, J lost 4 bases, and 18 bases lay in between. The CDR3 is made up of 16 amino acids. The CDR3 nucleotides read TGTGCCAGCAGCTTGATGTCCTCGGGAACCCCCTATGGCTACACCTTC. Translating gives CASSLMSSGTPYGYTF.

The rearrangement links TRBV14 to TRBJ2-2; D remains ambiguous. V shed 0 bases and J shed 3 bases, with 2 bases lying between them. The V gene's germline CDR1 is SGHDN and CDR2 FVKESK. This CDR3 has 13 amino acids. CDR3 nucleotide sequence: TGTGCCAGCAGCCAAGAGTACACCGGGGAGCTGTTTTTT. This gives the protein CASSQEYTGELFF.

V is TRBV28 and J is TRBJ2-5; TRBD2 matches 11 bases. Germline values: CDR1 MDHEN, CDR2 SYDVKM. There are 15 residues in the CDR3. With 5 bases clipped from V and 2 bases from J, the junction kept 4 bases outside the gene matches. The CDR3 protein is CASSPSGGLQETQYF. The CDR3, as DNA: TGTGCCAGCAGTCCTAGCGGGGGGCTTCAAGAGACCCAGTACTTC.

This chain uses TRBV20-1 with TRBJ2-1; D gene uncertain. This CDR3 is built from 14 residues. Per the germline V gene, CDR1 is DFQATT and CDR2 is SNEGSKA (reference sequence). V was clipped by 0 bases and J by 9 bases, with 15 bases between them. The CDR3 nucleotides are TGCAGTGCTAGAGACTGGCTACTGGGCGGTGAGCAGTTCTTC. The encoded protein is CSARDWLLGGEQFF.

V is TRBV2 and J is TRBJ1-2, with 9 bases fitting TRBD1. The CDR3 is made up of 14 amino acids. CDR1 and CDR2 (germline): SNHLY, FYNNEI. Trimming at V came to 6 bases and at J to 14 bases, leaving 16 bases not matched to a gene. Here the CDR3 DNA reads TGTGCCAGCAGCTTAGGAACCGGGACAGGGTTTGGGACCTTC. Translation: CASSLGTGTGFGTF. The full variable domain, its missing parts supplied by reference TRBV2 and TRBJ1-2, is EPEVTQTPSHQVTQMGQEVILRCVPISNHLYFYWYRQILGQKVEFLVSFYNNEISEKSEIFDDQFSVERPDGSNFTLKIRSTKLEDSAMYFCASSLGTGTGFGTFGSGTRLTVV.

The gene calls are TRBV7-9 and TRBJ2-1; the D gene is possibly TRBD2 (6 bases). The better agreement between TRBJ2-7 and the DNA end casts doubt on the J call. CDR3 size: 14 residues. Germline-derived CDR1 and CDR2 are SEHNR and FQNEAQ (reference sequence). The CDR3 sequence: CASSPIWTIHEQYF. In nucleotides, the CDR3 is TGTGCCAGCAGCCCGATATGGACTATCCACGAGCAGTACTTC.

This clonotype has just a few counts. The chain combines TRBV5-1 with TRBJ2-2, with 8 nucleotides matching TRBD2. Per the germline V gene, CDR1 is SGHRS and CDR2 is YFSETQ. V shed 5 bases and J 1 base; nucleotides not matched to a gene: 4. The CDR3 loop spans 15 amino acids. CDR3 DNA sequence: TGCGCCAGCAGATACAGCGGGGGGAACACCGGGGAGCTGTTTTTT. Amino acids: CASRYSGGNTGELFF.

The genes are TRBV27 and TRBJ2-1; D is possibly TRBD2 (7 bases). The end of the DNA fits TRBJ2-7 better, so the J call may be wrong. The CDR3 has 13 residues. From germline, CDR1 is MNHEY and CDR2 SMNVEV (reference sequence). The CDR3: CASRTGGTYEQYF. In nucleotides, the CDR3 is TGTGCCAGCAGGACGGGGGGCACCTACGAGCAGTACTTC.

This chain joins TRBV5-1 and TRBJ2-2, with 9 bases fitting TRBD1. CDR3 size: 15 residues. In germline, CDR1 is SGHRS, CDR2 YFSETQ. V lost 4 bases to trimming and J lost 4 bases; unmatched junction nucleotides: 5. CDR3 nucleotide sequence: TGCGCCAGCAGCCTGGGGACAGGGCCCACCGGGGAGCTGTTTTTT. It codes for CASSLGTGPTGELFF. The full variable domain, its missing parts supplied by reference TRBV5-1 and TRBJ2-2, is KAGVTQTPRYLIKTRGQQVTLSCSPISGHRSVSWYQQTPGQGLQFLFEYFSETQRNKGNFPGRFSGRQFSNSRSEMNVSTLELGDSALYLCASSLGTGPTGELFFGEGSRLTVL.

For the CDR3, the DNA is TGCGCCAGCAGCCATCCGGGACTAGCGCCTTCCTACAATGAGCAGTTCTTC. Translation: CASSHPGLAPSYNEQFF. The J gene is TRBJ2-1, the V gene TRBV4-1, with 10 bases lining up with TRBD2. This CDR3 is 17 amino acids long. Germline V gene sequence: CDR1 MGHRA, CDR2 YSYEKL. V lost 3 bases and J lost 1; bases outside the gene matches: 6.

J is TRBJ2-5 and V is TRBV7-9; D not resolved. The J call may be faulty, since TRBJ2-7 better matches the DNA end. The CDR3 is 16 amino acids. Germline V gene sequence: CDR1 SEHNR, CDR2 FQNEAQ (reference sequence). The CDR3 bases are TGTGCCAGCAGCGTAAACACCGGGCATGGCGGCGACGAGCAGTACTTC. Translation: CASSVNTGHGGDEQYF.

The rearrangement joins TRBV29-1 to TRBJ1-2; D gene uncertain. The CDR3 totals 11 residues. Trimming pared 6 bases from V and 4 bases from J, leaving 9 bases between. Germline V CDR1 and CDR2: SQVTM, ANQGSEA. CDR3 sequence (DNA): TGCAGCGTAGACGGTATCTATGGCTACACCTTC. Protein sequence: CSVDGIYGYTF.

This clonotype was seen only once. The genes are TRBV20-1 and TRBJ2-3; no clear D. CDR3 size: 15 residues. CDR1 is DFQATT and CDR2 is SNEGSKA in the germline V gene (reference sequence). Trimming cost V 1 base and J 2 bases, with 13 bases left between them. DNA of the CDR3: TGCAGTGCTAGAGTACGGTCTGGCCTCACAGATACGCAGTATTTT. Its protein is CSARVRSGLTDTQYF.

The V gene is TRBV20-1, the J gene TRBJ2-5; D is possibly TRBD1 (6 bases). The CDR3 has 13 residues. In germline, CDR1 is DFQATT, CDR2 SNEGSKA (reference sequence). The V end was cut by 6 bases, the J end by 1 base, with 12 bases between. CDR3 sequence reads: CSANQDSQETQYF. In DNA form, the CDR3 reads TGCAGTGCAAACCAGGACAGCCAAGAGACCCAGTACTTC.

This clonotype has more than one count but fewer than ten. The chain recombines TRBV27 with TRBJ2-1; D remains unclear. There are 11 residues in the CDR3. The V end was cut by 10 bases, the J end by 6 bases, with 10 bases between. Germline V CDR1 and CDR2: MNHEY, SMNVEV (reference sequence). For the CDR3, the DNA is TGTGCCACCAGCTCCGGCAATGAGCAGTTCTTC. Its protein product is CATSSGNEQFF.

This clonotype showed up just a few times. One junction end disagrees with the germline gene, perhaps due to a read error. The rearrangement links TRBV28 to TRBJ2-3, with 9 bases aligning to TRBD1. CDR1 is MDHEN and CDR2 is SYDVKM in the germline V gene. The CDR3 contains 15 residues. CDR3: CASSLDRGSTGTQYF. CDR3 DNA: TGTGCCAGCAGTCTGGACAGGGGAAGCACAGGTACGCAGTATTTT. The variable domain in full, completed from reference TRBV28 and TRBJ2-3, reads DVKVTQSSRYLVKRTGEKVFLECVQDMDHENMFWYRQDPGLGLRLIYFSYDVKMKEKGDIPEGYSVSREKKERFSLILESASTNQTSMYLCASSLDRGSTGTQYFGPGTRLTVL.

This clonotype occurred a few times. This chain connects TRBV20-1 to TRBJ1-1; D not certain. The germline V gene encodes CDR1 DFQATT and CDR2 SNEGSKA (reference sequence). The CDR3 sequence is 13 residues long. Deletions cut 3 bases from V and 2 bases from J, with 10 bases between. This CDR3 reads CSASPGYNTEAFF. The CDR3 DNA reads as TGCAGTGCTAGTCCCGGGTACAACACTGAAGCTTTCTTT.

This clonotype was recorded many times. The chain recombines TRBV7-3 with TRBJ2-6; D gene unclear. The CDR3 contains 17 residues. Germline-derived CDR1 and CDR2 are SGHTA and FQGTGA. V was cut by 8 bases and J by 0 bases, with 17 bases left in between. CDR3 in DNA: TGTGCCAGCCGGCCTAGTTTGGGCAGCTCTGGGGCCAACGTCCTGACTTTC. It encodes CASRPSLGSSGANVLTF.

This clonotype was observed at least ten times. CDR3 sequence (DNA): TGCAGTGCTGGGGGGGGACAGGGGGAGACCCAGTACTTC. Translating gives CSAGGGQGETQYF. The chain is built from TRBV20-1 and TRBJ2-5; 10 bases map to TRBD1. Trimming at V came to 5 bases and at J to 5 bases, leaving 5 bases not matched to a gene. CDR1 is DFQATT, CDR2 SNEGSKA, per germline (reference sequence). CDR3 length: 13 amino acids.

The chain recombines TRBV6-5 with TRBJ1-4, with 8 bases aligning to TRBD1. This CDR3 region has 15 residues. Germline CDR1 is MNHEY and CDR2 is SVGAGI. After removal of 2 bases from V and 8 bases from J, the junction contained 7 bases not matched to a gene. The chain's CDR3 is CASSYEGRGREKLFF. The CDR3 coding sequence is TGTGCCAGCAGTTACGAGGGCAGGGGGCGCGAAAAACTGTTTTTT.

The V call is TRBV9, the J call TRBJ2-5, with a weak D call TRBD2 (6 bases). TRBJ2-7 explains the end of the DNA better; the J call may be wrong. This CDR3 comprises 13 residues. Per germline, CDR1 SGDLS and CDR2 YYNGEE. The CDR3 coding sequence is TGTGCCAGCAGCGTAGGCGGGGCCCTCGAGCAGTACTTC. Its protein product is CASSVGGALEQYF.

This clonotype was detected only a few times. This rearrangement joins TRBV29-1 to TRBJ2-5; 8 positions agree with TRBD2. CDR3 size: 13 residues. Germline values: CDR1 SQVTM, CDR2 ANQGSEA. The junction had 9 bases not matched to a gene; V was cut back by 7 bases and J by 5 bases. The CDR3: CSAWGLVAETQYF. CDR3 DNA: TGCAGCGCCTGGGGACTAGTGGCGGAGACCCAGTACTTC. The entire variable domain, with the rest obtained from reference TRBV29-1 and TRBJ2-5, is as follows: SAVISQKPSRDICQRGTSLTIQCQVDSQVTMMFWYRQQPGQSLTLIATANQGSEATYESGFVIDKFPISRPNLTFSTLTVSNMSPEDSSIYLCSAWGLVAETQYFGPGTRLLVL.

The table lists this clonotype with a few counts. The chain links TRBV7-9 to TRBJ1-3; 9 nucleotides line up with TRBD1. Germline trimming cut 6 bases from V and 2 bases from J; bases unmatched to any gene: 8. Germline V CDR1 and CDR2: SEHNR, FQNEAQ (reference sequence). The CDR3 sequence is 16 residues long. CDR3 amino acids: CASRHSGTGTGNTIYF. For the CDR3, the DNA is TGTGCCAGCAGACATTCCGGGACAGGGACTGGAAACACCATATATTTT.

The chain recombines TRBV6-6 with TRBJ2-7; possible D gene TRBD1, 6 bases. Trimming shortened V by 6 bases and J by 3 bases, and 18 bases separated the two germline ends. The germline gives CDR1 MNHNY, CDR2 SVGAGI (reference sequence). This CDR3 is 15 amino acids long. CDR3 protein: CASRPGTWQFYEQYF. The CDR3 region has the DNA TGTGCCAGCAGACCGGGGACATGGCAATTCTACGAGCAGTACTTC.

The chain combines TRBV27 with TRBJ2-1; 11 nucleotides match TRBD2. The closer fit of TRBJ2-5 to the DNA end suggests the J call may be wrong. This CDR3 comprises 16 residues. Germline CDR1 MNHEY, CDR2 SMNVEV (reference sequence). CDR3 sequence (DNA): TGTGCCAGCAGTTTATATCAGACTAGCGGGAAAGAGACCCAGTACTTC. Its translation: CASSLYQTSGKETQYF.

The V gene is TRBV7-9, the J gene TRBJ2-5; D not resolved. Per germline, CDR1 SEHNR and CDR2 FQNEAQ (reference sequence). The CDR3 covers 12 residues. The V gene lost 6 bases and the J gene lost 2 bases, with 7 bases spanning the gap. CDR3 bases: TGTGCCAGCAGAAATAATCAAGAGACCCAGTACTTC. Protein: CASRNNQETQYF.

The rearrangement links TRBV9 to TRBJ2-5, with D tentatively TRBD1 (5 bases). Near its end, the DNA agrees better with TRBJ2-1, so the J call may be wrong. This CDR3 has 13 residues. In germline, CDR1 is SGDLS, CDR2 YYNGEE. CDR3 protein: CASSVGSGSEQFF. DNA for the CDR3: TGTGCCAGCAGCGTAGGATCAGGGTCTGAGCAGTTCTTC.

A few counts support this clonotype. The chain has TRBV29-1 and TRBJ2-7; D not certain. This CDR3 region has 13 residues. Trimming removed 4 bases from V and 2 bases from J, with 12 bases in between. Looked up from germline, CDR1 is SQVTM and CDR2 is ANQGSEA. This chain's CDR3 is CSVVARTAYEQYF. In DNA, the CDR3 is TGCAGCGTTGTGGCGCGTACGGCCTACGAGCAGTACTTC.

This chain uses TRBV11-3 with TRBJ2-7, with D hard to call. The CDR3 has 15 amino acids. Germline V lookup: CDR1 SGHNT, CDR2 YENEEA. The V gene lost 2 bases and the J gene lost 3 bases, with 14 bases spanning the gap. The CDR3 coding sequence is TGTGCCAGCAGCTTACGGTCCGGATCCAACTACGAGCAGTACTTC. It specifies CASSLRSGSNYEQYF.

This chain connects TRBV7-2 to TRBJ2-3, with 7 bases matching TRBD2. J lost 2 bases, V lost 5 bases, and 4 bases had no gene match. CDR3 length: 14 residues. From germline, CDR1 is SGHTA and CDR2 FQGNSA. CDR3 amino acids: CASSTGLPTDTQYF. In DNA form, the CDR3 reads TGTGCCAGCAGCACGGGACTACCCACAGATACGCAGTATTTT.